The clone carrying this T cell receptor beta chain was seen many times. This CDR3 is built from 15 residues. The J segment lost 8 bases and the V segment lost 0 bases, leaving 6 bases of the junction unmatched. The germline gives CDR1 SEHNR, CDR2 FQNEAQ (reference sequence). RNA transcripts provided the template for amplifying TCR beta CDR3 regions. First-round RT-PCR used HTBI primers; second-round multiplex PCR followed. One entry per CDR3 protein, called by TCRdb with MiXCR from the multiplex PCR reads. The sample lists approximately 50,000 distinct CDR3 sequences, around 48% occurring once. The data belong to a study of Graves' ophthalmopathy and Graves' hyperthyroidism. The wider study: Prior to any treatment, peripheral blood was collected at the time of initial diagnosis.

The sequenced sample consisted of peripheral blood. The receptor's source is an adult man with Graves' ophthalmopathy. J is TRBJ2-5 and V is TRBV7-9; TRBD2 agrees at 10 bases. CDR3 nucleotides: TGTGCCAGCAGCTTAGCAGGCCTAGCGGGGGCAACCCAGTACTTC. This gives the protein CASSLAGLAGATQYF. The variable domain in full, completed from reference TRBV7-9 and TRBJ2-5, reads DTGVSQNPRHKITKRGQNVTFRCDPISEHNRLYWYRQTLGQGPEFLTYFQNEAQLEKSRLLSDRFSAERPKGSFSTLEIQRTEQGDSAMYLCASSLAGLAGATQYFGPGTRLLVL.